Below are 24 T cell receptor beta chains sequenced from a single sample in a study of blood T cell repertoires in COVID-19. The assay was immunoSEQ multiplex PCR, and TCRdb's table has in-frame clones only and misses some. The sample lists around 300,000 clones; approximately 90% were seen once. Sequenced input: PBMCs or T cells enriched from blood (not recorded which). All receptors derive from a woman aged 25 to 39 who had recovered from COVID-19.

The V gene is TRBV6-1, the J gene TRBJ2-5, with D hard to call. The CDR3 extends over 14 amino acids. Trimming removed 1 base at V and 1 base at J, with 7 bases between. Germline assignment: CDR1 MNHNS and CDR2 SASEGT. In nucleotides, the CDR3 is TGTGCCAGCAGTGAAGGGCGGTTCCAAGAGACCCAGTACTTC. This translates into CASSEGRFQETQYF.

The count of this clone is one. J is TRBJ1-1 and V is TRBV4-1, with a possible D match to TRBD1 (6 bases). Trimming left V 1 base short and J 1 base short, with 28 bases between. This CDR3 comprises 21 residues. Germline V gives CDR1 MGHRA, CDR2 YSYEKL. CDR3: CASSQVLGTPLQGRKNTEAFF. The CDR3 region has the DNA TGCGCCAGCAGCCAAGTTTTGGGGACGCCGCTCCAGGGGAGAAAGAACACTGAAGCTTTCTTT.

This chain uses TRBV10-3 with TRBJ2-1; TRBD2 matches 10 bases. The CDR3 totals 14 residues. Trimming at V came to 6 bases and at J to 6 bases, leaving 5 bases not matched to a gene. CDR1 is ENHRY and CDR2 is SYGVKD in the germline V gene. CDR3 residues: CAISPGLASNEQFF. As DNA, the CDR3 is TGTGCCATCAGCCCGGGACTAGCGTCCAATGAGCAGTTCTTC.

This chain uses TRBV5-4 with TRBJ1-4, with D perhaps TRBD1 (5 bases). The CDR3 has 17 amino acids. Germline lookup yields CDR1 SGHNT and CDR2 YYREEE (reference sequence). The V end was cut by 0 bases, the J end by 4 bases, with 16 bases between. CDR3 bases: TGTGCCAGCAGCTTGGGGGGCCCGCGTCTAAATAATGAAAAACTGTTTTTT. This codes for CASSLGGPRLNNEKLFF.

The chain combines TRBV28 with TRBJ2-2, with no clear D. Germline-derived CDR1 and CDR2 are MDHEN and SYDVKM. V lost 6 bases to trimming and J lost 4 bases, with 6 bases between them. This CDR3 is 12 amino acids long. The CDR3 DNA sequence: TGTGCCAGCAGACTGCTCACCGGGGAGCTGTTTTTT. This codes for CASRLLTGELFF.

CDR3 DNA sequence: TGCGCCAGCACAGCAGGGGGCTCCTATAATTCACCCCTCCACTTT. Translation: CASTAGGSYNSPLHF. The rearrangement joins TRBV5-1 to TRBJ1-6; 7 bases align to TRBD1. Looked up from germline, CDR1 is SGHRS and CDR2 is YFSETQ. This CDR3 is built from 15 residues. V lost 6 bases to trimming and J lost 0 bases; unmatched junction nucleotides: 3.

The V and J genes are TRBV19 and TRBJ1-2; TRBD1 matches 10 bases. With 7 bases clipped from V and 4 bases from J, the junction kept 12 bases outside the gene matches. CDR3 length: 16 residues. Germline-derived CDR1 and CDR2 are LNHDA and SQIVND (reference sequence). The DNA of the CDR3 is TGTGCCAGTACCCCGGGACAGGGGACTGAGTCCTATGGCTACACCTTC. Translating gives CASTPGQGTESYGYTF.

J is TRBJ1-2 and V is TRBV28, with a weak D call TRBD1 (6 bases). The germline V and J ends were trimmed by 7 bases and 4 bases, with 22 bases remaining between them. Germline CDR1 reads MDHEN; CDR2 reads SYDVKM. The CDR3 covers 16 residues. CDR3: CASTTTGRGIFYGYTF. The DNA for the CDR3 is TGTGCCAGCACAACCACGGGGAGGGGGATTTTCTATGGCTACACCTTC.

CDR3 DNA sequence: TGCGCCCGGGCAGGGAGCAATCAGCCCCAGCATTTT. Residues: CARAGSNQPQHF. The V gene is TRBV23-1, the J gene TRBJ1-5; tentative D call: TRBD1 (5 bases). TRBV23-1 is annotated as an ORF whose role is uncertain. V lost 11 bases and J 1 base, leaving 9 bases between the germline ends. The CDR3 length is 12 residues.

V usage is TRBV2 and J usage is TRBJ1-3; perhaps TRBD1 as D (5 bases). The CDR3 sequence is 16 residues long. Germline V gives CDR1 SNHLY, CDR2 FYNNEI. Trimming stripped 4 bases from V and 2 bases from J, with 15 bases between. This CDR3 reads CASSATMTVPGNTIYF. DNA of the CDR3: TGTGCCAGCAGTGCAACCATGACAGTCCCTGGAAACACCATATATTTT.

The CDR3 nucleotides read TGCAGCGTTGGATCTTCAGGGGCCTCTAATGAAAAACTGTTTTTT. It translates to CSVGSSGASNEKLFF. V is TRBV29-1 and J is TRBJ1-4; D might be TRBD1 (6 bases). CDR1 SQVTM and CDR2 ANQGSEA come from the germline V gene. Trimming pared 4 bases from V and 3 bases from J, leaving 15 bases between. The CDR3 sequence is 15 residues long.

DNA of the CDR3: TGTGCCACCAGTCAACCAGGGGAAAGGTCCTACGAGCAGTACTTC. Translation: CATSQPGERSYEQYF. V is TRBV24-1 and J is TRBJ2-7; D is perhaps TRBD1 (6 bases). The CDR3 has 15 residues. Trimming shortened V by 6 bases and J by 1 base, and 15 bases separated the two germline ends. Germline V gene data show CDR1 as KGHDR and CDR2 as SFDVKD.

The chain has TRBV28 and TRBJ2-3; 7 bases match TRBD1. Germline CDR1 is MDHEN and CDR2 is SYDVKM. V was clipped by 2 bases and J by 6 bases; unmatched bases: 5. CDR3 length equals 14 residues. The CDR3 DNA sequence: TGTGCCAGCAGTTTAAGGGGGCACTCCGATACGCAGTATTTT. Amino acids: CASSLRGHSDTQYF.

The chain joins TRBV12-3 or TRBV12-4 to TRBJ2-7; no clear D. The CDR3 extends over 12 amino acids. Trimming pared 1 base from V and 5 bases from J, leaving 6 bases between. The CDR3: CASSLVGHEQYF. CDR3 bases: TGTGCCAGCAGTTTAGTTGGGCACGAGCAGTACTTC.

The chain carries TRBV6-2 or TRBV6-3 and TRBJ2-1, with 9 bases lining up with TRBD1. The V gene's germline CDR1 is MNHEY and CDR2 SVGEGT. This CDR3 is built from 16 residues. The V gene end was trimmed by 5 bases and the J gene end by 8 bases; junction bases not matched to a gene: 13. CDR3 sequence: CASSRRRQGGRDEQFF. In DNA, the CDR3 is TGTGCCAGCAGTCGAAGAAGACAGGGGGGAAGAGATGAGCAGTTCTTC.

This clone has just one count. This sequence joins TRBV9 and TRBJ2-2, with TRBD1 matching over 7 bases. The CDR3 spans 17 residues. Germline CDR1 and CDR2: SGDLS and YYNGEE. With 0 bases clipped from V and 6 bases from J, the junction kept 11 bases outside the gene matches. The CDR3: CASSVGRSRGMSGELFF. DNA of the CDR3: TGTGCCAGCAGCGTAGGTCGGTCCAGGGGGATGTCCGGGGAGCTGTTTTTT.

The genes are TRBV5-1 and TRBJ2-3; unclear D gene. The CDR3 consists of 14 residues. V was trimmed by 2 bases and J by 0 bases, leaving 7 bases between them. Germline V gene lookup returns CDR1 SGHRS and CDR2 YFSETQ. This CDR3 is CASSLTRSTDTQYF. The CDR3 region has the DNA TGCGCCAGCAGCTTAACTCGAAGCACAGATACGCAGTATTTT.

This clone appeared a few times. This chain joins TRBV6-5 and TRBJ2-2; 9 bases are shared with TRBD2. Germline V gives CDR1 MNHEY, CDR2 SVGAGI. There are 13 residues in the CDR3. V was clipped by 10 bases and J by 6 bases; unmatched bases: 6. The CDR3 region has the DNA TGTGCCACCGCTAGCGGGACGGCCGGGGAGCTGTTTTTT. Translating gives CATASGTAGELFF.

The chain combines TRBV7-9 with TRBJ2-7; perhaps TRBD1 as D (6 bases). The CDR3 covers 17 residues. Germline CDR1 reads SEHNR; CDR2 reads FQNEAQ (reference sequence). The ends were cut back, 2 bases at V and 0 bases at J, with 17 bases in the middle. The CDR3 DNA sequence: TGTGCCAGCAGCTTATGGGGGCGGACCCCGCACTCCTACGAGCAGTACTTC. Amino acids: CASSLWGRTPHSYEQYF.

This clone was found a few times. The V gene is TRBV5-6, the J gene TRBJ1-4; TRBD1 matches at 8 bases. V trimming: 4 bases; J trimming: 8 bases; junction bases outside the gene matches: 7. The germline V gene has CDR1 SGHDT and CDR2 YYEEEE. The CDR3 is made up of 14 amino acids. The CDR3 DNA follows: TGTGCCAGCAGCCAACAGGGGGAGAACGAAAAACTGTTTTTT. Its protein product is CASSQQGENEKLFF.

This chain uses TRBV5-1 with TRBJ2-7; D might be TRBD2 (6 bases). Trimming removed 0 bases from V and 5 bases from J, with 12 bases in between. CDR1 and CDR2 (germline): SGHRS, YFSETQ. This CDR3 has 14 amino acids. CDR3: CASSLDPSVNEQYF. As DNA, the CDR3 is TGCGCCAGCAGCTTGGATCCTAGCGTAAACGAGCAGTACTTC. Variable domain in full (rest from reference TRBV5-1 and TRBJ2-7): KAGVTQTPRYLIKTRGQQVTLSCSPISGHRSVSWYQQTPGQGLQFLFEYFSETQRNKGNFPGRFSGRQFSNSRSEMNVSTLELGDSALYLCASSLDPSVNEQYFGPGTRLTVT.

This rearrangement joins TRBV4-2 to TRBJ2-1; 9 nucleotides align to TRBD1. V lost 0 bases and J lost 4; bases outside the gene matches: 7. The germline gives CDR1 LGHNA, CDR2 YNFKEQ. The CDR3 spans 17 residues. CDR3 loop: CASSQDRTGVRYNEQFF. The CDR3 nucleotides are TGTGCCAGCAGCCAAGACAGGACAGGGGTTAGGTACAATGAGCAGTTCTTC.

V gene TRBV5-1 combines with J gene TRBJ2-7, with 7 nucleotides matching TRBD2. Germline CDR1 SGHRS, CDR2 YFSETQ. This CDR3 spans 13 amino acids. V lost 0 bases and J lost 4; bases outside the gene matches: 1. CDR3 amino acids: CASSLVGGYEQYF. The CDR3, as DNA: TGCGCCAGCAGCTTGGTGGGAGGGTACGAGCAGTACTTC. The entire variable domain, with the rest obtained from reference TRBV5-1 and TRBJ2-7, is as follows: KAGVTQTPRYLIKTRGQQVTLSCSPISGHRSVSWYQQTPGQGLQFLFEYFSETQRNKGNFPGRFSGRQFSNSRSEMNVSTLELGDSALYLCASSLVGGYEQYFGPGTRLTVT.

V gene TRBV3-1 (or the pseudogene TRBV3-2) combines with J gene TRBJ1-4; D remains ambiguous. V lost 1 base, J lost 7 bases, and 10 bases lay in between. Germline V gives CDR1 LGHDT, CDR2 YNNKEL (reference sequence). The CDR3 length is 14 residues. The CDR3 nucleotides are TGTGCCAGCAGCCAAGCCGGGGTGGTTGAAAAACTGTTTTTT. This translates into CASSQAGVVEKLFF.